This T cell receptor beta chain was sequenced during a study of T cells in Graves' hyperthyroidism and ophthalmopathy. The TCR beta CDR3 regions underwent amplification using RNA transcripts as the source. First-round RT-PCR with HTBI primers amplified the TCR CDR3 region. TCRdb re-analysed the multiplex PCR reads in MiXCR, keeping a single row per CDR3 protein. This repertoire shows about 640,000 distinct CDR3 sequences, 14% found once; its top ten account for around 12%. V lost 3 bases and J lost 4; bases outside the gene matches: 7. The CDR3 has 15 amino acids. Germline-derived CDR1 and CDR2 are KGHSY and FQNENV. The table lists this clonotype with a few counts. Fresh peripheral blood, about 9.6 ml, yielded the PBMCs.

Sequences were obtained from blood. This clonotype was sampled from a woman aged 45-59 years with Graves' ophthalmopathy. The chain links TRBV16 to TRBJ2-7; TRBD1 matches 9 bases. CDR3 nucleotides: TGTGCCAGCAGCCACGGGACAGGGACTACATACGAGCAGTACTTC. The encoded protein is CASSHGTGTTYEQYF.